This T cell receptor (beta chain) was identified in a study of blood T cell repertoires in COVID-19. For the study at large: Sites across the United States, Italy and Spain contributed samples from acute and convalescent COVID-19. Sources were T cells, B-cell-depleted T cells, or PBMCs; the material itself was cDNA or gDNA.

In the study's own analysis: For nucleated cells, counts were estimated from reference gene primer amplification. Some clones are missing from TCRdb's copy, which holds only in-frame ones; the method was immunoSEQ multiplex PCR. V and J calls and clone size are given by that table; D and trimming were obtained from the DNA. The sample contains 45,000 to 55,000 clones, roughly 84% of which appear only once. The CDR3 consists of 15 residues. The germline gives CDR1 SGHVS, CDR2 FNYEAQ. Unmatched junction bases numbered 7, after V lost 1 base and J lost 4 bases. Regarding this clone: Other nucleotide sequences in the sample specify the same CDR3.

V is TRBV7-6 and J is TRBJ2-7, with 7 bases identical to TRBD1. Source material: peripheral blood. This clonotype was sampled from a man aged 50 to 60 with active COVID-19. CDR3 bases: TGTGCCAGCAGCTTAGAGACAGGGAAGAGATACGAGCAGTACTTC. Translation: CASSLETGKRYEQYF.